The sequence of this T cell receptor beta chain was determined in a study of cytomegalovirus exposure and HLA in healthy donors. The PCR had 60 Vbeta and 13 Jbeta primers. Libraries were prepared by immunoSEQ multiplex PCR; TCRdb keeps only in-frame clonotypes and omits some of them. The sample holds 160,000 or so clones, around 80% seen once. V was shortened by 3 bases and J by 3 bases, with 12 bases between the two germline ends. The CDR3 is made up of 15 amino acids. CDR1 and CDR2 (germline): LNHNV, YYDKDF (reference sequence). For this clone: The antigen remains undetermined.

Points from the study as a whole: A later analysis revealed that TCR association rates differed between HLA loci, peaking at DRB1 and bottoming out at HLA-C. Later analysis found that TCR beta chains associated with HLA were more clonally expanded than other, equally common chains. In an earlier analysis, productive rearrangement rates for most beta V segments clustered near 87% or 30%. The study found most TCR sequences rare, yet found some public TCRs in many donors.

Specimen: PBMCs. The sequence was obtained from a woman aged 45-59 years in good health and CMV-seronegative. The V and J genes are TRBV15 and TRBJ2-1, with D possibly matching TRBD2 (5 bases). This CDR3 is CATSSRSGIYNEQFF. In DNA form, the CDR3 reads TGTGCCACCAGCAGTCGCAGCGGAATCTACAATGAGCAGTTCTTC.